This T cell receptor beta chain was sequenced during a study of blood T cell repertoires in COVID-19. The wider study: Acute and convalescent COVID-19 samples came from the United States, Italy and Spain. T cells, B-cell-depleted T cells, or PBMCs supplied cDNA or gDNA.

As handled by the study authors: By means of reference gene primer amplification, nucleated cell counts were estimated. Generated by immunoSEQ multiplex PCR, the TCRdb table keeps only in-frame clones and is missing some. The V and J calls and clone size were taken over from that table, and D and trimming were inferred from the DNA. Of 95,000 to 110,000 clones detected, roughly nine tenths appear once; the ten largest clones hold roughly 4.6%. Trimming left V 6 bases short and J 9 bases short, with 9 bases between. CDR1 is DFQATT and CDR2 is SNEGSKA in the germline V gene (reference sequence). The CDR3 has 10 amino acids.

The TCR was taken from a human donor in a cohort sampled during active COVID-19. The specimen sequenced was peripheral blood. The chain combines TRBV20-1 with TRBJ2-4, with D possibly TRBD2 on 5 matching bases. CDR3: CSAAEGIQYF. CDR3 DNA: TGCAGTGCCGCTGAGGGCATTCAGTACTTC.